This TCR beta chain was identified in a study of shared clonotypes between healthy human individuals. General study findings and limits: Sharing of clonotypes among donors was expected to vary with sequencing depth.

The assay was immunoSEQ multiplex PCR, and TCRdb's table has in-frame clones only and misses some. This sample has about 1.5 million clones; nearly 99% occur once, and the top ten carry about 0.4%. The CDR3 runs to 14 residues. Germline V CDR1 and CDR2: SQVTM, ANQGSEA. V was trimmed by 1 base and J by 7 bases, leaving 17 bases between them. This clone was picked up one time. The antigen is unknown. The clonotype comes from a man aged 25-45 years in good health. The source material was naive CD4+ T cells sorted from blood. The sample's subset: CD45RA+ positively selected. The V gene is TRBV29-1, the J gene TRBJ2-7; the D gene is possibly TRBD2 (5 bases). The CDR3 DNA reads as TGCAGCGTTGAAGCGAGGGCCGTAACGGGGGAGCAGTACTTC. Residues: CSVEARAVTGEQYF.